One and the same sample provided the 15 T cell receptor beta chains below, sequenced in a study of T-cell reconstitution after alpha-beta-depleted transplantation in children. A library of TCRbeta sequences, prepared with unique molecular identifiers, was generated. TCRdb independently ran MiXCR on the PCR reads; one entry per CDR3 protein. The sample yields approximately 190,000 distinct CDR3 sequences, 6.3% seen once. Sequenced here: PBMCs, sampled before TCRalphabeta/CD19-depleted stem cell transplant. The receptors derive from a girl under three years old with combined immunodeficiency, due to receive a stem cell transplant.

This clonotype was detected ten times or more. This CDR3 is CASSYDRAIYEQYF. The CDR3 nucleotides are TGTGCCAGCAGTTATGACAGGGCGATCTACGAGCAGTACTTC. The chain links TRBV27 to TRBJ2-7, with TRBD1 identical over 7 bases. The CDR3 is 14 residues long. V shed 4 bases and J 3 bases; nucleotides not matched to a gene: 6. Germline values: CDR1 MNHEY, CDR2 SMNVEV (reference sequence).

Ten or more counts support this clonotype. The rearrangement links TRBV20-1 to TRBJ2-7; D may be TRBD2 (5 bases). The CDR3 spans 13 residues. V lost 2 bases, J lost 0 bases, and 8 bases lay in between. CDR1 is DFQATT, CDR2 SNEGSKA, per germline (reference sequence). The CDR3 DNA reads TGCAGTGCTAGATTCGGGAACTCCTACGAGCAGTACTTC. This sequence encodes CSARFGNSYEQYF.

This clonotype was detected many times. The genes are TRBV11-3 and TRBJ2-7; 7 nucleotides align to TRBD1. CDR1 is SGHNT and CDR2 is YENEEA in the germline V gene. V gave up 5 bases and J gave up 3 bases; unmatched junction bases: 10. The CDR3 has 15 amino acids. CDR3 coding DNA: TGTGCCAGCAGCACCGGGGACAGAGAATTCTACGAGCAGTACTTC. Translation: CASSTGDREFYEQYF.

The sample holds many counts of this clonotype. This chain uses TRBV4-3 with TRBJ2-2, with a possible D match to TRBD2 (5 bases). The germline V and J ends were trimmed by 0 bases and 0 bases, with 8 bases remaining between them. The CDR3 has 16 amino acids. The germline gives CDR1 LGHNA, CDR2 YSLEER. The CDR3 nucleotides are TGCGCCAGCAGCCAAGATCAGCGGTCGAACACCGGGGAGCTGTTTTTT. It encodes CASSQDQRSNTGELFF.

This clonotype was found a few times. The V gene is TRBV7-8, the J gene TRBJ2-5; 13 positions agree with TRBD2. The ends lost 5 bases at V and 1 base at J; junction bases unmatched: 10. The CDR3 length is 18 residues. The germline V gene has CDR1 SGHVS and CDR2 FQNEAQ. Written as DNA, the CDR3 is TGTGCCAGCAGCGTAGGGACTAGCGGGATCAGGGGCCAAGAGACCCAGTACTTC. It yields the protein CASSVGTSGIRGQETQYF. Drawing the rest from reference TRBV7-8 and TRBJ2-5, the complete variable domain is GAGVSQSPRYKVAKRGQDVALRCDPISGHVSLFWYQQALGQGPEFLTYFQNEAQLDKSGLPSDRFFAERPEGSVSTLKIQRTQQEDSAVYLCASSVGTSGIRGQETQYFGPGTRLLVL.

This clonotype was seen repeatedly, ten times or more. This chain uses TRBV6-1 with TRBJ2-1, with D possibly matching TRBD2 (6 bases). This CDR3 spans 16 amino acids. V was trimmed by 1 base and J by 2 bases, leaving 12 bases between them. Per germline, CDR1 MNHNS and CDR2 SASEGT. The CDR3 here is CASSEDAGPPYNEQFF. The CDR3 DNA reads as TGTGCCAGCAGTGAAGACGCGGGACCCCCCTACAATGAGCAGTTCTTC.

The sample holds many counts of this clonotype. The chain links TRBV12-3 or TRBV12-4 to TRBJ2-5, with D unclear. The CDR3 is 11 residues long. Trimming stripped 7 bases from V and 5 bases from J, with 8 bases between. CDR3 residues: CASTDGETQYF. In DNA form, the CDR3 reads TGTGCCAGCACAGATGGGGAGACCCAGTACTTC.

This clonotype has a handful of counts. This rearrangement joins TRBV12-3 or TRBV12-4 to TRBJ2-3; 8 bases agree with TRBD1. The CDR3 has 13 residues. Germline trimming cut 8 bases from V and 4 bases from J; bases unmatched to any gene: 5. Here the CDR3 DNA reads TGTGCCAGCGCCAGGGGGCGTGCAGATACGCAGTATTTT. The encoded protein is CASARGRADTQYF.

This clonotype appeared many times. The CDR3 reads CASRLWNTEAFF. The CDR3 DNA reads TGTGCCAGCAGGCTGTGGAACACTGAAGCTTTCTTT. This chain links TRBV7-9 with TRBJ1-1; D uncertain. Trimming took 6 bases from V and 1 from J, leaving 6 bases between them. This CDR3 is 12 amino acids long. Germline-derived CDR1 and CDR2 are SEHNR and FQNEAQ (reference sequence).

This clonotype was recorded many times. V usage is TRBV11-2 and J usage is TRBJ2-4, with 7 bases fitting TRBD1. V gave up 5 bases and J gave up 7 bases; unmatched junction bases: 8. The CDR3 sequence is 14 residues long. The germline CDR1 and CDR2 sequences are SGHAT and FQNNGV. This chain's CDR3 is CASSPGQWTNIQYF. The DNA of the CDR3 is TGTGCCAGCAGCCCGGGACAGTGGACGAACATTCAGTACTTC.

This clonotype was seen more than once but under ten times. The rearrangement joins TRBV29-1 to TRBJ1-2, with D tentatively TRBD1 (5 bases). The ends were cut back, 6 bases at V and 5 bases at J, with 25 bases in the middle. This CDR3 region has 16 residues. Germline assignment: CDR1 SQVTM and CDR2 ANQGSEA. CDR3 sequence reads: CSVSARPKRGVYGYTF. The CDR3 nucleotides are TGCAGCGTCTCCGCCCGGCCAAAAAGAGGGGTATATGGCTACACCTTC.

This clonotype was counted many times. The CDR3 DNA is TGCGCCAGCAGCCAAGGAACCCTAGGACTTGTATACAATGAGCAGTTCTTC. It encodes CASSQGTLGLVYNEQFF. The chain couples TRBV4-1 to TRBJ2-1; D might be TRBD2 (5 bases). Germline V gene sequence: CDR1 MGHRA, CDR2 YSYEKL. Trimming removed 1 base from V and 4 bases from J, with 17 bases in between. The CDR3 consists of 17 residues.

This clonotype was seen many times. V usage is TRBV10-3 and J usage is TRBJ2-5; unclear D gene. The CDR3 is 14 residues long. V lost 4 bases to trimming and J lost 0 bases, with 9 bases between them. Germline V gives CDR1 ENHRY, CDR2 SYGVKD. This CDR3 is CAISARTDQETQYF. CDR3 nucleotides: TGTGCCATCAGTGCCCGGACGGACCAAGAGACCCAGTACTTC.

This clonotype has ten or more counts. This chain uses TRBV4-1 with TRBJ2-7, with 9 bases identical to TRBD2. The germline CDR1 and CDR2 sequences are MGHRA and YSYEKL. This CDR3 is built from 17 residues. J was trimmed by 2 bases and V by 1 base; bases with no gene match: 9. CDR3 in DNA: TGCGCCAGCAGCCAAGTTCCCCTAGCGGGAAGGACCTACGAGCAGTACTTC. As protein: CASSQVPLAGRTYEQYF.

This clonotype was recorded at least ten times. J is TRBJ2-7 and V is TRBV6-5, with 9 bases fitting TRBD1. Germline CDR1 MNHEY, CDR2 SVGAGI. This CDR3 contains 16 residues. J lost 6 bases, V lost 2 bases, and 11 bases had no gene match. The CDR3 protein is CASSYAKDRGRSEQYF. CDR3 bases: TGTGCCAGCAGTTACGCCAAGGACAGGGGTAGAAGCGAGCAGTACTTC.